This T cell receptor beta chain was found in a study of shared clonotypes between healthy human individuals. Overall study findings and caveats: The represented genetic and exposure-history diversity was limited by the small number of donors.

This clone occurred a few times. Its antigen is unknown. Produced via immunoSEQ multiplex PCR; TCRdb's table is partial and in-frame only. The top ten hold 0.7% to 0.95% of the sample, which has over 950,000 clones, around 77% seen once. Looked up from germline, CDR1 is MDHEN and CDR2 is SYDVKM. The V and J ends lost 2 bases and 0 bases respectively, with 7 bases between them. The CDR3 has 14 residues. The receptor was derived from a man younger than 35 in good health. Some clones in this sample may be carry-over from other donors' samples. The V and J genes are TRBV28 and TRBJ1-1; tentatively, D is TRBD1 (5 bases). The sequenced sample was memory CD4+ T cells from PBMCs. Subset of the sample: CD45RA-negative fraction. CDR3 region: CASSLMGLNTEAFF. DNA of the CDR3: TGTGCCAGCAGTTTAATGGGACTGAACACTGAAGCTTTCTTT.